The 14 T cell receptor beta chains below were found in one sample sequenced in a study of cytomegalovirus exposure and HLA in healthy donors (dated by TCRdb to 2016 to 2017). The receptor library was made with the immunoSEQ multiplex PCR assay. For the multiplex PCR, a mixture combining 60 forward primers for TCR Vbeta segments and 13 reverse primers for TCR Jbeta segments was used. The clones in this table, taken by TCRdb from immuneACCESS, are in-frame only. Not every clone is retained; where verified, under half of the shortfall comes from an unresolved V gene, and the cause of the rest is unknown. This sample comprises some 200,000 clones, 77% of them detected only once. Roughly 2.5% of the sample goes to the ten largest clones. Sequencing was performed on PBMCs. These receptors were collected from a woman aged 60-75 years in good health and CMV-seropositive.

This clone was seen more than once but under ten times. This chain uses TRBV5-1 with TRBJ2-7, with a weak D call TRBD1 (5 bases). The germline V gene has CDR1 SGHRS and CDR2 YFSETQ. V lost 0 bases and J lost 7, with 14 bases in between. The CDR3 consists of 14 residues. Written as DNA, the CDR3 is TGCGCCAGCAGCTTGGTGCCAGGGCCCTGGGAGCAGTACTTC. Its translation: CASSLVPGPWEQYF.

In its sample, this clone was seen once. Other DNA sequences within the sample encode an identical CDR3. The chain combines TRBV5-1 with TRBJ2-7; 11 bases are shared with TRBD2. CDR1 and CDR2 from the germline V gene are SGHRS and YFSETQ. The CDR3 is made up of 15 amino acids. With V trimmed by 0 bases and J by 3 bases, 2 bases remained unmatched. The CDR3 reads CASSLVLAGDYEQYF. The DNA for the CDR3 is TGCGCCAGCAGCTTGGTACTAGCGGGGGACTACGAGCAGTACTTC.

The rearrangement uses TRBV30 and TRBJ1-5; tentatively, D is TRBD1 (5 bases). CDR1 is GTSNPN and CDR2 is SVGIG in the germline V gene (reference sequence). This CDR3 is built from 15 residues. V shed 3 bases and J shed 5 bases, with 17 bases lying between them. The CDR3 DNA sequence: TGTGCCTGGAGGAGTACAAGGGGCCTGGATCAGCCCCAGCATTTT. Encoded protein: CAWRSTRGLDQPQHF.

The CDR3 sequence is CASSQGLPNYGYTF. The CDR3 region has the DNA TGTGCCAGCAGCCAGGGGCTTCCCAACTATGGCTACACCTTC. The gene calls are TRBV14 and TRBJ1-2, with D possibly being TRBD1 (5 bases). CDR3 size: 14 residues. Germline assignment: CDR1 SGHDN and CDR2 FVKESK. Trimming pared 3 bases from V and 2 bases from J, leaving 10 bases between.

The sample holds a few counts of this clone. This rearrangement joins TRBV6-5 to TRBJ1-4; 7 nucleotides agree with TRBD1. CDR1 and CDR2 (germline): MNHEY, SVGAGI. CDR3 length: 14 residues. Losses at the gene ends were 6 bases for V and 6 bases for J; bases not matched to a gene: 7. The CDR3 region has the DNA TGTGCCAGCAGATCGACAGGGTTGCATGAAAAACTGTTTTTT. The encoded protein is CASRSTGLHEKLFF.

The genes are TRBV6-1 and TRBJ1-2; 9 bases line up with TRBD1. V gave up 4 bases and J gave up 7 bases; unmatched junction bases: 7. This CDR3 is 14 amino acids long. The germline V gene encodes CDR1 MNHNS and CDR2 SASEGT. CDR3 sequence reads: CASSVHRGPGGYTF. In DNA, the CDR3 is TGTGCCAGCAGTGTCCACAGGGGGCCGGGTGGCTACACCTTC.

This clone appeared once. V is TRBV6-5 and J is TRBJ2-5, with TRBD1 matching 12 bases. V lost 8 bases to trimming and J lost 5 bases; unmatched junction nucleotides: 6. In germline, CDR1 is MNHEY, CDR2 SVGAGI. The CDR3 is 14 residues long. The CDR3 bases are TGTGCCAGCGGGGGACAGGGGGCGAGGGAGACCCAGTACTTC. It encodes CASGGQGARETQYF.

This clone was observed a handful of times. The V call is TRBV6-5, the J call TRBJ2-1; 8 bases align to TRBD1. Looked up from germline, CDR1 is MNHEY and CDR2 is SVGAGI. V lost 5 bases and J lost 3; bases outside the gene matches: 6. CDR3 size: 15 residues. The CDR3 DNA follows: TGTGCCAGCAGTCAAAGCGGACAGGGCTACAATGAGCAGTTCTTC. This translates into CASSQSGQGYNEQFF.

The chain couples TRBV9 to TRBJ2-3; D gene ambiguous. This CDR3 comprises 13 residues. The ends were cut back, 0 bases at V and 5 bases at J, with 7 bases in the middle. CDR1 is SGDLS and CDR2 is YYNGEE in the germline V gene. The CDR3 coding sequence is TGTGCCAGCAGCGTAGTAGAGAGAGATACGCAGTATTTT. Protein product: CASSVVERDTQYF.

The CDR3 loop is CASSYSSGPLNTEAFF. The DNA for the CDR3 is TGTGCCAGCAGTTACTCTAGTGGTCCTTTGAACACTGAAGCTTTCTTT. This chain uses TRBV6-5 with TRBJ1-1, with D hard to call. Trimming took 0 bases from V and 0 from J, leaving 11 bases between them. The V gene's germline CDR1 is MNHEY and CDR2 SVGAGI. CDR3 length equals 16 residues.

The chain links TRBV7-9 to TRBJ2-7, with D possibly matching TRBD2 (6 bases). With 0 bases removed from V and 7 bases from J, the gap between germline ends came to 10 bases. The CDR3 length is 13 residues. Germline V gene data show CDR1 as SEHNR and CDR2 as FQNEAQ (reference sequence). CDR3 in DNA: TGTGCCAGCAGCTTAGCCCCCGCGGGAGAGCAGTACTTC. Protein product: CASSLAPAGEQYF.

In this sample, this clone turned up a few times. This chain joins TRBV29-1 and TRBJ2-2; 8 nucleotides align to TRBD2. The V segment lost 6 bases and the J segment 7 bases; nucleotides outside the gene matches: 10. The CDR3 consists of 14 residues. Germline assignment: CDR1 SQVTM and CDR2 ANQGSEA. The CDR3 is CSVAPGGPNGELFF. CDR3 nucleotides: TGCAGCGTGGCACCGGGGGGGCCCAACGGGGAGCTGTTTTTT.

This clone has a single count. This chain links TRBV6-1 with TRBJ1-2, with D unclear. Trimming removed 3 bases at V and 0 bases at J, with 5 bases between. Germline V gene data show CDR1 as MNHNS and CDR2 as SASEGT. The CDR3 totals 13 residues. DNA of the CDR3: TGTGCCAGCAGTGAGAGAACTAACTATGGCTACACCTTC. This codes for CASSERTNYGYTF.

This clone is a singleton in its sample. The chain uses TRBV30 and TRBJ1-4; D not resolved. V shed 4 bases and J shed 3 bases, with 9 bases lying between them. Germline loops: CDR1 GTSNPN, CDR2 SVGIG (reference sequence). CDR3 length equals 13 residues. CDR3 nucleotide sequence: TGTGCCTGGAAGAGAGGGCCTAATGAAAAACTGTTTTTT. It translates to CAWKRGPNEKLFF.